These 19 T cell receptor beta chains share one sample of origin, sequenced in a study of blood T cell repertoires in COVID-19. TCRdb's table, derived via immunoSEQ multiplex PCR, lists solely in-frame clones and lacks some. The profile shows around 450,000 clones, approximately 86% of them singletons. Sequencing was done on a sample of PBMCs or T cells enriched from blood (not recorded which). Every receptor here comes from a woman younger than 30 who had recovered from COVID-19.

The gene calls are TRBV27 and TRBJ2-4; 7 positions match TRBD1. V was clipped by 5 bases and J by 3 bases; unmatched bases: 13. The germline CDR1 and CDR2 sequences are MNHEY and SMNVEV (reference sequence). This CDR3 region has 17 residues. CDR3 coding DNA: TGTGCCAGCAGTCCCTCCGTAGGAACAGGGGACAAAAACATTCAGTACTTC. Residues: CASSPSVGTGDKNIQYF.

J is TRBJ2-1 and V is TRBV2; D remains unclear. V lost 6 bases to trimming and J lost 8 bases, with 11 bases between them. In germline, CDR1 is SNHLY, CDR2 FYNNEI. This CDR3 contains 12 residues. CDR3 in DNA: TGTGCCAGCAGCTACAGTAACCATGAGCAGTTCTTC. This codes for CASSYSNHEQFF.

V and J are TRBV5-1 and TRBJ2-2; D possibly corresponds to TRBD1 (6 bases). This CDR3 contains 14 residues. V lost 4 bases and J lost 4, with 11 bases in between. Germline-derived CDR1 and CDR2 are SGHRS and YFSETQ. In DNA, the CDR3 is TGCGCCAGCAGCCCAACAGGGCCCACCGGGGAGCTGTTTTTT. It translates to CASSPTGPTGELFF.

The chain uses TRBV28 and TRBJ1-4; D possibly corresponds to TRBD1 (5 bases). Germline V gene sequence: CDR1 MDHEN, CDR2 SYDVKM. The length of the CDR3 is 15 residues. V was trimmed by 3 bases and J by 4 bases, leaving 12 bases between them. The CDR3 DNA follows: TGTGCCAGCAGTTTCTCGGGGGACCTTAATGAAAAACTGTTTTTT. Encoded protein: CASSFSGDLNEKLFF.

This clone was observed once. V and J are TRBV5-1 and TRBJ2-3; D is possibly TRBD1 (5 bases). The V gene's germline CDR1 is SGHRS and CDR2 YFSETQ. The CDR3 length is 17 residues. Trimming took 2 bases from V and 0 from J, leaving 16 bases between them. CDR3 DNA sequence: TGCGCCAGCAGCTTCGAAGGCAGGGTCGAAAGCACAGATACGCAGTATTTT. Amino acids: CASSFEGRVESTDTQYF.

This clone was seen a few times. CDR3 coding DNA: TGTGCCAGCACCATTGGAGGCACAACGACCGGGGAGCTGTTTTTT. This codes for CASTIGGTTTGELFF. The chain employs TRBV11-2 and TRBJ2-2; D might be TRBD2 (5 bases). Trimming removed 7 bases at V and 5 bases at J, with 17 bases between. Germline CDR1 reads SGHAT; CDR2 reads FQNNGV. The CDR3 covers 15 residues.

The V call is TRBV5-1, the J call TRBJ2-7, with D perhaps matching TRBD1 (5 bases). CDR1 SGHRS and CDR2 YFSETQ come from the germline V gene. The CDR3 totals 13 residues. Deletions cut 4 bases from V and 4 bases from J, with 12 bases between. The CDR3 nucleotides are TGCGCCAGCAGCCGGACAAATGGATACGAGCAGTACTTC. Its protein is CASSRTNGYEQYF.

The CDR3 DNA is TGTGCCAGCAGCCTGCCAGTGAGCACAGATACGCAGTATTTT. Translated, it gives CASSLPVSTDTQYF. V is TRBV5-4 and J is TRBJ2-3, with D unresolved. The CDR3 loop spans 14 amino acids. Germline V gene sequence: CDR1 SGHNT, CDR2 YYREEE (reference sequence). V was cut by 4 bases and J by 0 bases, with 9 bases left in between.

The rearrangement links TRBV28 to TRBJ2-6; the D is unclear. Per germline, CDR1 MDHEN and CDR2 SYDVKM. Trimming removed 6 bases at V and 0 bases at J, with 15 bases between. The CDR3 totals 17 residues. The CDR3 DNA sequence: TGTGCCAGCAGATTTACAGTACCGATCTCTGGGGCCAACGTCCTGACTTTC. Translated: CASRFTVPISGANVLTF.

The rearrangement uses TRBV4-1 and TRBJ1-5; no clear D. The CDR3 contains 14 residues. Trimming took off 3 bases at V and 4 bases at J, with 10 bases between the two ends. In germline, CDR1 is MGHRA, CDR2 YSYEKL. CDR3 amino acids: CASSHANSNQPQHF. The CDR3 DNA follows: TGCGCCAGCAGCCATGCTAATTCAAATCAGCCCCAGCATTTT.

J is TRBJ1-2 and V is TRBV2; 10 bases line up with TRBD1. The CDR3 runs to 15 residues. V dropped 1 base and J dropped 5; count of bases not matched to a gene: 4. In germline, CDR1 is SNHLY, CDR2 FYNNEI. CDR3 protein: CASSEGDRGAYGYTF. Here the CDR3 DNA reads TGTGCCAGCAGTGAAGGGGACAGGGGAGCGTATGGCTACACCTTC. The variable domain in full, completed from reference TRBV2 and TRBJ1-2, reads EPEVTQTPSHQVTQMGQEVILRCVPISNHLYFYWYRQILGQKVEFLVSFYNNEISEKSEIFDDQFSVERPDGSNFTLKIRSTKLEDSAMYFCASSEGDRGAYGYTFGSGTRLTVV.

The chain recombines TRBV29-1 with TRBJ1-2, with TRBD1 as a possible D gene (6 bases). Per the germline V gene, CDR1 is SQVTM and CDR2 is ANQGSEA. The germline V and J ends were trimmed by 3 bases and 4 bases, with 18 bases remaining between them. CDR3 length equals 15 residues. DNA for the CDR3: TGCAGCGTTGACGAGAGCGGTGGGGGCCCCTATGGCTACACCTTC. Translating it yields CSVDESGGGPYGYTF.

The chain has TRBV12-5 and TRBJ2-5; 13 nucleotides line up with TRBD2. The germline V gene encodes CDR1 LGHNT and CDR2 FRNRAP. The CDR3 is 15 amino acids. V lost 2 bases to trimming and J lost 7 bases; unmatched junction nucleotides: 4. CDR3 sequence: CASGLTSGGAATQYF. The CDR3 bases are TGTGCTAGTGGTTTGACTAGCGGGGGGGCAGCGACCCAGTACTTC. Drawing the rest from reference TRBV12-5 and TRBJ2-5, the complete variable domain is DARVTQTPRHKVTEMGQEVTMRCQPILGHNTVFWYRQTMMQGLELLAYFRNRAPLDDSGMPKDRFSAEMPDATLATLKIQPSEPRDSAVYFCASGLTSGGAATQYFGPGTRLLVL.

CDR3 protein: CASSSWDRGGGNEQFF. The CDR3 region has the DNA TGTGCCAGCAGCTCTTGGGACAGGGGAGGAGGCAATGAGCAGTTCTTC. The V call is TRBV7-9, the J call TRBJ2-1, with 10 bases that match TRBD1. Germline CDR1 SEHNR, CDR2 FQNEAQ (reference sequence). The CDR3 sequence is 16 residues long. The V and J ends lost 4 bases and 6 bases, in that order; junction bases with no gene match: 9.

V is TRBV5-6 and J is TRBJ1-1; D gene unclear. CDR3 length: 13 residues. Germline loops: CDR1 SGHDT, CDR2 YYEEEE. V shed 4 bases and J shed 1 base, with 8 bases lying between them. CDR3 sequence reads: CASSPGGNTEAFF. DNA for the CDR3: TGTGCCAGCAGCCCCGGAGGGAACACTGAAGCTTTCTTT.

This chain uses TRBV11-2 with TRBJ2-5; no clear D. This CDR3 is 13 amino acids long. CDR1 is SGHAT, CDR2 FQNNGV, per germline. Deletions cut 5 bases from V and 8 bases from J, with 15 bases between. CDR3 sequence reads: CASSPTFPGTQYF. The CDR3 bases are TGTGCCAGCAGCCCCACCTTCCCAGGAACCCAGTACTTC.

This sequence joins TRBV15 and TRBJ1-1; TRBD1 is a possible D gene (6 bases). This CDR3 comprises 15 residues. CDR1 is LNHNV, CDR2 YYDKDF, per germline (reference sequence). The V end was cut by 2 bases, the J end by 3 bases, with 13 bases between. The CDR3 here is CATSRLPGDDTEAFF. DNA for the CDR3: TGTGCCACCAGCAGACTTCCAGGGGACGACACTGAAGCTTTCTTT.

The gene calls are TRBV7-2 and TRBJ1-1; D not resolved. The V end lost 5 bases, the J end lost 0 bases, and 13 bases lay between the germline ends. This CDR3 region has 15 residues. CDR1 and CDR2 (germline): SGHTA, FQGNSA. The CDR3, as DNA: TGTGCCAGCAGCCCCGCGGGAGATTTGAACACTGAAGCTTTCTTT. As protein: CASSPAGDLNTEAFF.

V usage is TRBV10-3 and J usage is TRBJ1-2; 11 bases match TRBD1. There are 15 residues in the CDR3. V was pared by 0 bases and J by 4 bases, with 1 base of the junction left unmatched. Germline lookup yields CDR1 ENHRY and CDR2 SYGVKD. The CDR3 spells CAISESGQGAYGYTF. The CDR3 region has the DNA TGTGCCATCAGTGAGTCTGGACAGGGGGCCTATGGCTACACCTTC.